The 25 T cell receptor beta chains below were found in one sample sequenced in a study of PD-1 blockade in classical Hodgkin lymphoma. The time point here: cycle 4 day 1 (C4D1), after 5 to 7 weeks of nivolumab. Every patient was affected by relapse after autologous stem cell transplantation, while exposure to brentuximab vedotin was not uniform. The data were produced by immunoSEQ multiplex PCR, yet TCRdb's version contains in-frame clones alone and is incomplete. The sample lists about 24,000 clones, around 80% occurring once. Sample: peripheral blood mononuclear cells (PBMCs), taken before the fourth cycle of nivolumab. The receptor source for this set is a human donor with classical Hodgkin lymphoma.

There are a few counts of this clone. The chain joins TRBV2 to TRBJ2-6; no clear D. The CDR3 loop spans 14 amino acids. Trimming stripped 8 bases from V and 1 base from J, with 9 bases between. Per the germline V gene, CDR1 is SNHLY and CDR2 is FYNNEI. In nucleotides, the CDR3 is TGTGCCAGCCGGAGAGCGTCTGGGGCCAACGTCCTGACTTTC. Encoded protein: CASRRASGANVLTF.

The chain is built from TRBV19 and TRBJ2-7; TRBD1 might be the D (5 bases). The CDR3 runs to 14 residues. Trimming removed 5 bases from V and 2 bases from J, with 13 bases in between. The germline CDR1 and CDR2 sequences are LNHDA and SQIVND (reference sequence). CDR3 nucleotide sequence: TGTGCCAGTAGTCCCCAGGGCCACCCCTACGAGCAGTACTTC. Amino acid sequence: CASSPQGHPYEQYF. The whole variable domain, filled in from reference TRBV19 and TRBJ2-7, reads DGGITQSPKYLFRKEGQNVTLSCEQNLNHDAMYWYRQDPGQGLRLIYYSQIVNDFQKGDIAEGYSVSREKKESFPLTVTSAQKNPTAFYLCASSPQGHPYEQYFGPGTRLTVT.

DNA for the CDR3: TGTGCCAGCAGCCTCGGACAGGGAAGCGACGAGCAGTACTTC. It codes for CASSLGQGSDEQYF. The chain is built from TRBV6-6 and TRBJ2-7; TRBD1 aligns across 8 bases. J lost 5 bases, V lost 6 bases, and 9 bases had no gene match. The CDR3 is 14 amino acids. CDR1 and CDR2 (germline): MNHNY, SVGAGI (reference sequence).

A single count supports this clone. The junction and the germline gene differ at one end; a read error may be behind it. The sample contains more than one DNA sequence encoding this CDR3. The chain uses TRBV13 and TRBJ2-1, with 7 bases identical to TRBD1. Germline-derived CDR1 and CDR2 are PRHDT and FYEKMQ (reference sequence). The CDR3 runs to 14 residues. Here the CDR3 reads CASSLWDRYNEQFF. For the CDR3, the DNA is TGCGCCAGCAGCTTATGGGACAGATACAATGAGCAGTTCTTC.

The V gene is TRBV10-1, the J gene TRBJ2-3, with D uncertain. V was trimmed by 5 bases and J by 2 bases, leaving 5 bases between them. The CDR3 has 12 amino acids. Germline CDR1 and CDR2: WNHNN and SYGVQD (reference sequence). As DNA, the CDR3 is TGCGCCAGCAGTAGTAACACAGATACGCAGTATTTT. This codes for CASSSNTDTQYF.

Only a few counts were recorded for this clone. The chain couples TRBV4-3 to TRBJ2-1; D uncertain. CDR3 size: 13 residues. Trimming removed 3 bases from V and 0 bases from J, with 3 bases in between. CDR1 and CDR2 from the germline V gene are LGHNA and YSLEER. This CDR3 reads CASSHPSYNEQFF. The CDR3 DNA follows: TGCGCCAGCAGCCACCCCTCCTACAATGAGCAGTTCTTC.

The chain recombines TRBV27 with TRBJ1-2; weak D call: TRBD1 (5 bases). In germline, CDR1 is MNHEY, CDR2 SMNVEV (reference sequence). V lost 3 bases to trimming and J lost 4 bases, with 9 bases between them. The CDR3 totals 13 residues. The CDR3 spells CASSFGQGYGYTF. In DNA form, the CDR3 reads TGTGCCAGCAGTTTCGGCCAGGGCTATGGCTACACCTTC.

CDR3 nucleotides: TGTGCCAGCAGCCTACGGATTCAAGAGACCCAGTACTTC. As protein: CASSLRIQETQYF. The rearrangement uses TRBV7-2 and TRBJ2-5; D remains ambiguous. CDR3 length: 13 residues. CDR1 is SGHTA, CDR2 FQGNSA, per germline. Trimming pared 5 bases from V and 2 bases from J, leaving 9 bases between.

V is TRBV4-1 and J is TRBJ2-1; tentatively, D is TRBD2 (5 bases). The CDR3 runs 14 residues. Trimming cost V 0 bases and J 10 bases, with 13 bases left between them. Germline V lookup: CDR1 MGHRA, CDR2 YSYEKL. CDR3 in DNA: TGCGCCAGCAGCCAAGATCGTGGGAGCTTGGAGCAGTTCTTC. Translation: CASSQDRGSLEQFF.

This clone was found once. The J gene is TRBJ2-7, the V gene TRBV28, with 8 bases fitting TRBD1. This CDR3 has 14 amino acids. Looked up from germline, CDR1 is MDHEN and CDR2 is SYDVKM. J was trimmed by 10 bases and V by 3 bases; bases with no gene match: 11. Written as DNA, the CDR3 is TGTGCCAGCAGTTTTGCAAAGACAGGGGAAAAACAGTACTTC. Translating it yields CASSFAKTGEKQYF.

The V gene is TRBV9, the J gene TRBJ2-1; TRBD2 matches at 9 bases. V lost 0 bases to trimming and J lost 4 bases; unmatched junction nucleotides: 11. The germline V gene has CDR1 SGDLS and CDR2 YYNGEE. CDR3 length: 18 amino acids. The CDR3 sequence is CASSVGLADRLGYNEQFF. The CDR3 DNA is TGTGCCAGCAGCGTAGGACTAGCGGACAGGCTCGGATACAATGAGCAGTTCTTC.

The rearrangement joins TRBV6-5 to TRBJ2-7; no clear D. Trimming cost V 2 bases and J 4 bases, with 15 bases left between them. This CDR3 has 15 residues. Germline CDR1 and CDR2: MNHEY and SVGAGI. CDR3 bases: TGTGCCAGCAGTTACGCGCCCCAGACTGGTTACGAGCAGTACTTC. As protein: CASSYAPQTGYEQYF.

The chain is built from TRBV29-1 and TRBJ1-1; TRBD1 is a possible D gene (5 bases). The V end was cut by 4 bases, the J end by 1 base, with 7 bases between. Germline assignment: CDR1 SQVTM and CDR2 ANQGSEA. This CDR3 is built from 12 residues. The CDR3 coding sequence is TGCAGCGTTGGGAGGGGGAACACTGAAGCTTTCTTT. This encodes CSVGRGNTEAFF.

This sequence joins TRBV7-9 and TRBJ1-3; 8 positions match TRBD1. Trimming took 4 bases from V and 4 from J; bases not matched to a gene: 3. Germline V CDR1 and CDR2: SEHNR, FQNEAQ (reference sequence). This CDR3 contains 14 residues. The CDR3 DNA follows: TGTGCCAGCAGCTCGGACAGGGTCGGAAACACCATATATTTT. This gives the protein CASSSDRVGNTIYF.

This clone has only one observation. The J gene is TRBJ1-4, the V gene TRBV18, with a tentative D call TRBD1 (6 bases). V was cut by 3 bases and J by 8 bases, with 13 bases left in between. Germline V gene sequence: CDR1 KGHSH, CDR2 LQKENI. CDR3 length equals 14 residues. The CDR3 DNA reads as TGTGCCAGCTCACCGGGGGCGCCGCGGGAAAAACTGTTTTTT. Protein sequence: CASSPGAPREKLFF. Variable domain in full (rest from reference TRBV18 and TRBJ1-4): NAGVMQNPRHLVRRRGQEARLRCSPMKGHSHVYWYRQLPEEGLKFMVYLQKENIIDESGMPKERFSAEFPKEGPSILRIQQVVRGDSAAYFCASSPGAPREKLFFGSGTQLSVL.

This clone appeared a single time. This rearrangement joins TRBV15 to TRBJ1-2; perhaps TRBD1 as D (5 bases). The germline CDR1 and CDR2 sequences are LNHNV and YYDKDF (reference sequence). There are 15 residues in the CDR3. V was cut by 0 bases and J by 2 bases, with 10 bases left in between. DNA for the CDR3: TGTGCCACCAGCAGAGATCATCAGGGAAACTATGGCTACACCTTC. Encoded protein: CATSRDHQGNYGYTF.

The genes are TRBV19 and TRBJ1-2; 8 bases fit TRBD1. V trimming: 7 bases; J trimming: 2 bases; junction bases outside the gene matches: 3. The CDR3 consists of 13 residues. Per germline, CDR1 LNHDA and CDR2 SQIVND (reference sequence). CDR3 sequence reads: CASIRTGNYGYTF. The CDR3 DNA follows: TGTGCCAGTATCCGGACAGGGAACTATGGCTACACCTTC. The full variable domain, rest sourced from reference TRBV19 and TRBJ1-2, is DGGITQSPKYLFRKEGQNVTLSCEQNLNHDAMYWYRQDPGQGLRLIYYSQIVNDFQKGDIAEGYSVSREKKESFPLTVTSAQKNPTAFYLCASIRTGNYGYTFGSGTRLTVV.

This CDR3 reads CASSIRKAEAFF. CDR3 coding DNA: TGTGCCAGTAGTATCCGGAAGGCTGAAGCTTTCTTT. The gene calls are TRBV19 and TRBJ1-1; D is unresolved. The CDR3 covers 12 residues. The germline V gene encodes CDR1 LNHDA and CDR2 SQIVND (reference sequence). V was cut by 3 bases and J by 6 bases, with 8 bases left in between.

J is TRBJ2-7 and V is TRBV19, with TRBD2 matching 7 bases. This CDR3 region has 14 residues. V was clipped by 4 bases and J by 5 bases; unmatched bases: 8. Germline CDR1 and CDR2: LNHDA and SQIVND (reference sequence). The CDR3 reads CASSNRREIDEQYF. The CDR3, as DNA: TGTGCCAGTAGTAATAGGCGGGAGATCGACGAGCAGTACTTC.

J is TRBJ1-2 and V is TRBV7-9, with D unclear. The germline gives CDR1 SEHNR, CDR2 FQNEAQ (reference sequence). Deletions cut 4 bases from V and 8 bases from J, with 11 bases between. The CDR3 has 12 amino acids. CDR3 amino acids: CASSYRGGGYTF. For the CDR3, the DNA is TGTGCCAGCAGCTACCGGGGTGGGGGCTACACCTTC.

The genes are TRBV6-5 and TRBJ2-7; 7 positions agree with TRBD1. CDR1 is MNHEY, CDR2 SVGAGI, per germline. This CDR3 has 16 residues. The junction had 10 bases not matched to a gene; V was cut back by 4 bases and J by 1 base. The CDR3 bases are TGTGCCAGCAGTTCACAGCCCACAGGGGCTTCCTACGAGCAGTACTTC. Translating gives CASSSQPTGASYEQYF.

The DNA of the CDR3 is TGTGCCAGCAGGCCCTCGAGCTCTGGAAACACCATATATTTT. Translated, it gives CASRPSSSGNTIYF. The chain uses TRBV7-9 and TRBJ1-3; D uncertain. Trimming took 6 bases from V and 0 from J, leaving 9 bases between them. CDR1 SEHNR and CDR2 FQNEAQ come from the germline V gene (reference sequence). The CDR3 contains 14 residues.

The chain has TRBV28 and TRBJ1-2, with 10 nucleotides matching TRBD1. The V gene's germline CDR1 is MDHEN and CDR2 SYDVKM. The length of the CDR3 is 13 residues. Trimming at V came to 6 bases and at J to 10 bases, leaving 8 bases not matched to a gene. This CDR3 reads CASSVPGQGIYTF. CDR3 in DNA: TGTGCCAGCAGCGTACCGGGACAGGGGATCTACACCTTC.

The rearrangement joins TRBV5-1 to TRBJ1-2; D gene unclear. V lost 4 bases, J lost 0 bases, and 10 bases lay in between. The CDR3 has 14 residues. Per germline, CDR1 SGHRS and CDR2 YFSETQ. CDR3 residues: CASSPAAPNYGYTF. CDR3 nucleotide sequence: TGCGCCAGCAGCCCCGCGGCCCCTAACTATGGCTACACCTTC. Full variable domain (rest looked up from reference TRBV5-1 and TRBJ1-2): KAGVTQTPRYLIKTRGQQVTLSCSPISGHRSVSWYQQTPGQGLQFLFEYFSETQRNKGNFPGRFSGRQFSNSRSEMNVSTLELGDSALYLCASSPAAPNYGYTFGSGTRLTVV.

V and J are TRBV5-4 and TRBJ2-3; D not resolved. Germline V lookup: CDR1 SGHNT, CDR2 YYREEE (reference sequence). The V end lost 3 bases, the J end lost 0 bases, and 8 bases lay between the germline ends. The length of the CDR3 is 14 residues. Written as DNA, the CDR3 is TGTGCCAGCAGCTCGACCGATAGCACAGATACGCAGTATTTT. It specifies CASSSTDSTDTQYF.